These 23 T cell receptor delta chains came from one sample sequenced in a study of gammadelta T cells in human blood. TCRdb fed the RT-PCR reads into CATT to redo clone calling. The sample consists of around 770 delta-chain clones, 35% to 45% of them appearing once. The sample was non-Vgamma9Vdelta2 gamma-delta T cells from infant blood. Receptor source: a human donor.

This clone is labeled large (0.1 to 1%). The V and J genes are TRDV1 and TRDJ1, with D possibly TRDD2 on 5 matching bases. This CDR3 has 15 residues. Germline V gene sequence: CDR1 TSWWSYY, CDR2 QGS. V gave up 4 bases and J gave up 1 base, with 13 bases separating them. The CDR3 loop reads CALGGPSFLTDKLIF. The CDR3 nucleotides read TGTGCTCTTGGGGGACCGAGTTTCCTCACCGATAAACTCATCTTT.

For this clone: One base separates it from a far larger clone, so it is likely a read error. This chain joins TRDV1 and TRDJ1; 9 bases map to TRDD3. This CDR3 is 21 amino acids long. Per the germline V gene, CDR1 is TSWWSYY and CDR2 is QGS. V lost 2 bases to trimming and J lost 0 bases; unmatched junction nucleotides: 19. CDR3 amino acids: CALGESNRGYGGYSYTDKLIF. DNA of the CDR3: TGTGCTCTTGGGGAATCGAATAGGGGGTACGGGGGATACTCGTACACCGATAAACTCATCTTT.

This clone is termed hyperexpanded. This same CDR3 is encoded by further DNA sequences in the sample. The V call is TRDV2, the J call TRDJ3, with 7 bases aligning to TRDD3. Germline assignment: CDR1 GEAIGNYY and CDR2 EKD. The CDR3 runs to 16 residues. After removal of 3 bases from V and 0 bases from J, the junction contained 1 base not matched to a gene. The CDR3 DNA is TGTGCCTGTGACTGGGGGAGCTCCTGGGACACCCGACAGATGTTTTTC. Residues: CACDWGSSWDTRQMFF.

In its sample, this clone ranks as large. The rearrangement joins TRDV1 to TRDJ1, with 11 bases identical to TRDD3. This CDR3 is 20 amino acids long. V was clipped by 1 base and J by 0 bases; unmatched bases: 13. The germline CDR1 and CDR2 sequences are TSWWSYY and QGS. CDR3 DNA sequence: TGTGCTCTTGGGGAACCGAGTAGGCTGGGGGATACTAAATACACCGATAAACTCATCTTT. Its translation is CALGEPSRLGDTKYTDKLIF.

As concerns this clone: Compared with germline, one end of the junction differs, possibly owing to a read error. The chain uses TRDV1 and TRDJ1; D may be TRDD3 (6 bases). The CDR3 length is 15 residues. Germline lookup yields CDR1 TSWWSYY and CDR2 QGS. As DNA, the CDR3 is TGTGCTCATGGGGATCTCATGGTTTACACCGATAAACTCATCTTT. This gives the protein CAHGDLMVYTDKLIF.

Details on this clone: With a much larger clone just one base away, this may be a read error. The gene calls are TRDV1 and TRDJ1, with 11 positions matching TRDD3. Germline loops: CDR1 TSWWSYY, CDR2 QGS. CDR3 length: 25 amino acids. CDR3: CALGELGLKLLPTSYWGIITGKLIF. The CDR3 DNA sequence: TGTGCTCTTGGGGAACTAGGACTCAAGCTACTTCCTACTTCATACTGGGGGATAATCACCGGTAAACTCATCTTT.

The chain uses TRDV1 and TRDJ1; TRDD3 aligns across 13 bases. This CDR3 region has 26 residues. CDR1 is TSWWSYY, CDR2 QGS, per germline. V lost 1 base, J lost 3 bases, and 32 bases stayed unmatched. DNA of the CDR3: TGTGCTCTTGGGGAACCGCCCCTTTCCTACTGGGGGATACGGCCTCGTGTTGGGGAGGTCCCCGATAAACTCATCTTT. Protein: CALGEPPLSYWGIRPRVGEVPDKLIF.

This clone was observed a few times. The V call is TRDV1, the J call TRDJ1; D might be TRDD3 (5 bases). Germline V lookup: CDR1 TSWWSYY, CDR2 QGS. This CDR3 is built from 18 residues. V dropped 0 bases and J dropped 1 base, with 18 bases sitting between them. The CDR3 spells CALGELGPMVGFTDKLIF. In DNA form, the CDR3 reads TGTGCTCTTGGGGAACTAGGGCCTATGGTGGGGTTCACCGATAAACTCATCTTT.

On this clone: Since a much larger clone is just one base distant, this may be a read error. This sample also contains other DNA sequences that code for the same CDR3. This sequence joins TRDV1 and TRDJ1, with TRDD3 matching over 13 bases. Germline lookup yields CDR1 TSWWSYY and CDR2 QGS. The CDR3 sequence is 26 residues long. The CDR3 loop is CALGGWSVPSSTGGYGGSPNTDKLIF. The CDR3 nucleotides are TGTGCTCTTGGGGGATGGTCCGTTCCGAGCAGTACTGGGGGATACGGCGGGTCCCCAAACACCGATAAACTCATATTT.

In the case of this clone: This may arise from a read error, as a much more abundant clone is one base away. The gene calls are TRDV1 and TRDJ1; TRDD3 agrees at 7 bases. The CDR3 covers 17 residues. Germline V gene data show CDR1 as TSWWSYY and CDR2 as QGS. V lost 1 base to trimming and J lost 0 bases; unmatched junction nucleotides: 8. The CDR3 loop reads CALGEHMGDRYTDKLIF. The CDR3 DNA reads as TGTGCTCTTGGGGAACATATGGGGGACCGGTACACCGATAAACTCATCTTT.

This clone is termed large. This chain connects TRDV1 to TRDJ1, with D possibly TRDD3 on 6 matching bases. The V end was cut by 0 bases, the J end by 2 bases, with 25 bases between. The CDR3 is 20 residues long. Germline values: CDR1 TSWWSYY, CDR2 QGS. The CDR3 DNA sequence: TGTGCTCTTGGGGAACTGGGAAATTCCTGGGGACCCTTGGCAACCGATAAACTCATCTTT. This encodes CALGELGNSWGPLATDKLIF.

Regarding this clone: A much larger clone lies one base from this, so it may be a read error. The genes are TRDV1 and TRDJ2; 9 bases line up with TRDD3. V was pared by 2 bases and J by 0 bases, with 19 bases of the junction left unmatched. CDR3 length equals 22 residues. Germline CDR1 reads TSWWSYY; CDR2 reads QGS. This chain's CDR3 is CALGEGALKDYWGRALTAQLFF. The CDR3 DNA reads as TGTGCTCTTGGGGAAGGAGCCCTAAAGGACTACTGGGGGAGAGCTTTGACAGCACAACTCTTCTTT.

By share of the sample, this clone is hyperexpanded. Other DNA variants within this sample encode the same CDR3. The V and J genes are TRAV38-2/DV8 and TRDJ1; D ambiguous. V was clipped by 0 bases and J by 3 bases, with 18 bases between them. The CDR3 loop spans 17 amino acids. Germline V gene data show CDR1 as TSESDYY and CDR2 as QEAYKQQN. The chain's CDR3 is CAYRSAYPPRASDKLIF. In DNA form, the CDR3 reads TGTGCTTATAGGAGCGCGTATCCACCTCGTGCCTCCGATAAACTCATCTTT.

Notes on this clone: Since a much larger clone is just one base distant, this may be a read error. J is TRDJ1 and V is TRDV1; 7 bases match TRDD2. The V segment lost 0 bases and the J segment 1 base; nucleotides outside the gene matches: 29. This CDR3 has 24 amino acids. Germline CDR1 is TSWWSYY and CDR2 is QGS. In nucleotides, the CDR3 is TGTGCTCTTGGGGAACTTCGGGTTCCTACAGGGGCTCGGGGACTGAGGGTCTCCACCGATAAACTCATCTTT. It is translated as CALGELRVPTGARGLRVSTDKLIF.

A word on this clone: Being one base from a much bigger clone, this may be a read error. The rearrangement joins TRDV3 to TRDJ1; D not resolved. CDR3 length equals 12 residues. The V and J ends lost 0 bases and 0 bases respectively, with 5 bases between them. The V gene's germline CDR1 is TVYSNPD and CDR2 GDNSRS (reference sequence). The CDR3 sequence: CAFRGYTDKLIF. The CDR3 coding sequence is TGTGCCTTTAGGGGCTACACCGATAAACTCATCTTT.

This clone counts as large. The rearrangement links TRDV1 to TRDJ1; 9 bases are a match to TRDD3. The V segment lost 2 bases and the J segment 3 bases; nucleotides outside the gene matches: 31. The germline V gene has CDR1 TSWWSYY and CDR2 QGS. CDR3 length: 24 residues. The CDR3 DNA is TGTGCTCTTGGGGAAACTGAAAGTCCCTACTTGGCGCGGGGATACGCGTATAGCGCCGATAAACTCATCTTT. Amino acids: CALGETESPYLARGYAYSADKLIF.

Judged by abundance, this clone is large. The chain carries TRAV29/DV5 and TRDJ1, with D perhaps matching TRDD3 (6 bases). Germline CDR1 reads NSMFDY; CDR2 reads ISSIKDK. This CDR3 is 14 amino acids long. The ends were cut back, 4 bases at V and 0 bases at J, with 13 bases in the middle. The CDR3 region has the DNA TGTGCAGCAGCGCGGGGGACCTACACCGATAAACTCATCTTT. This gives the protein CAAARGTYTDKLIF.

Remarks on this clone: A much larger clone sits a single nucleotide away, making a read error possible. This chain joins TRDV1 and TRDJ1, with D possibly being TRDD3 (9 bases). The germline gives CDR1 TSWWSYY, CDR2 QGS. The ends were cut back, 1 base at V and 3 bases at J, with 33 bases in the middle. The CDR3 covers 22 residues. The chain's CDR3 is CALGERLMASYGYRGIPDKLIF. The CDR3 DNA reads TGTGCTCTTGGGGAACGGCTTATGGCTTCCTACGGCTACCGGGGGATACCCGATAAACTCATCTTT.

On this clone itself: A much larger clone is a single base away; this may be a read error. The sample carries other DNA sequences with the same CDR3. The chain uses TRDV1 and TRDJ1, with TRDD3 identical over 10 bases. The CDR3 sequence is 20 residues long. Per the germline V gene, CDR1 is TSWWSYY and CDR2 is QGS. The CDR3 sequence is CALGKGKNGGIRRYTDKLIF. DNA for the CDR3: TGTGCTCTTGGGAAAGGCAAAAATGGGGGGATACGCCGGTACACCGATAAACTCATATTT.

By share of the sample, this clone is large (0.1 to 1%). This chain uses TRDV1 with TRDJ1; 10 nucleotides match TRDD3. Germline V gives CDR1 TSWWSYY, CDR2 QGS. The ends lost 2 bases at V and 3 bases at J; junction bases unmatched: 12. The CDR3 length is 18 residues. The CDR3 coding sequence is TGTGCTCTTGGGGAAGAGCCTAACTGGGGGATTAGCGCCGATAAACTCATCTTT. Protein product: CALGEEPNWGISADKLIF.

Points on this clone: This may be a read error, as it is one base from a much larger clone. This chain connects TRAV29/DV5 to TRDJ2; TRDD3 matches at 12 bases. Trimming at V came to 3 bases and at J to 1 base, leaving 7 bases not matched to a gene. This CDR3 spans 17 amino acids. Germline V lookup: CDR1 NSMFDY, CDR2 ISSIKDK. The CDR3 DNA is TGTGCAGCAAAAAATACTGGGGGATACTGTTTGACAGCACAACTCTTCTTT. Encoded protein: CAAKNTGGYCLTAQLFF.

The chain uses TRAV29/DV5 and TRDJ1, with TRDD3 matching over 9 bases. The germline V gene has CDR1 NSMFDY and CDR2 ISSIKDK. Unmatched junction bases numbered 19, after V lost 1 base and J lost 0 bases. The CDR3 totals 20 residues. CDR3 nucleotides: TGTGCAGCAAGCAGTTCCTCACAACCCGAACTGGGGGACTACACCGATAAACTCATCTTT. Translating it yields CAASSSSQPELGDYTDKLIF.

Comment on this clone: This could be a read error, since a much larger clone is one nucleotide away. The rearrangement uses TRDV1 and TRDJ1, with TRDD3 matching 8 bases. Looked up from germline, CDR1 is TSWWSYY and CDR2 is QGS. The V and J ends lost 4 bases and 0 bases, in that order; junction bases with no gene match: 16. The length of the CDR3 is 19 residues. The DNA for the CDR3 is TGTGCTCTTGGGGCCAACAGGACGTACTGGGGGGCCCACACCGATAAACTCATCTTT. This sequence encodes CALGANRTYWGAHTDKLIF.